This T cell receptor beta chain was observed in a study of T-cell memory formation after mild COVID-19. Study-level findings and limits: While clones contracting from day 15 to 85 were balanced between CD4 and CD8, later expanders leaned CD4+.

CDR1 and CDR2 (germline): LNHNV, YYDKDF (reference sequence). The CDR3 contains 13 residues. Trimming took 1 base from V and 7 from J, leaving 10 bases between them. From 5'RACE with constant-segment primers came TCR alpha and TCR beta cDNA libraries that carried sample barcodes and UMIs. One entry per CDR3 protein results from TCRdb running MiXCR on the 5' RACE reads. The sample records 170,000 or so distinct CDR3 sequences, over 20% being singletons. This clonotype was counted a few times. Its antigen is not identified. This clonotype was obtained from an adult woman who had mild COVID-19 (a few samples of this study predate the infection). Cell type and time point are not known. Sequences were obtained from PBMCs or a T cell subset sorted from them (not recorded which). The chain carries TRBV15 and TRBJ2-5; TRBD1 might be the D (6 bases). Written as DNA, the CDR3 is TGTGCCACCAGCAGAGGGGACACGGGGACCCAGTACTTC. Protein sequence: CATSRGDTGTQYF.